The entry below gives a single T cell receptor beta chain sequence along with its context. These data originate in a study of blood T cell repertoires in COVID-19. Data came from immunoSEQ multiplex PCR; TCRdb stores just in-frame clones and leaves some out. The sample holds fewer than 150,000 clones, roughly 89% seen once. V dropped 10 bases and J dropped 10 bases, with 17 bases sitting between them. This CDR3 has 13 residues. Per the germline V gene, CDR1 is MNHEY and CDR2 is SMNVEV (reference sequence). The TCR was taken from a woman in her thirties or forties with acute or convalescent COVID-19. Sample: peripheral blood. The chain links TRBV27 to TRBJ1-6, with D possibly TRBD1 on 6 matching bases. The CDR3 nucleotides are TGTGCCACCTTCAGGGAAAGGGGGTCACCCCTCCACTTT. It codes for CATFRERGSPLHF.